These 27 T cell receptor beta chains came from one sample sequenced in a study of beta chain features in type 1 diabetes. Study-level findings and limits: Moderate yet significant TCRB CDR3 shortening was seen in Type 1 diabetes patients in all four CD4+ subsets.

Isolated RNA was reverse transcribed in full, so expressed TCRB transcripts were sequenced. Sequencing was performed with immunoSEQ multiplex PCR; in TCRdb, only in-frame clones are kept and a portion is missing. Altogether 150,000 to 200,000 clones are present, around 8.6% being singletons, with the ten largest covering approximately 0.54%. These receptors lack a known antigen. Sequencing was performed on central memory CD4+ T cells from blood. Receptors originate from a woman aged 18 to 35 with type 1 diabetes.

The rearrangement uses TRBV10-3 and TRBJ1-1; unclear D gene. The V and J ends lost 10 bases and 0 bases respectively, with 12 bases between them. Germline-derived CDR1 and CDR2 are ENHRY and SYGVKD. The CDR3 runs 13 residues. The CDR3 sequence is CARRENLNTEAFF. The CDR3 region has the DNA TGTGCCAGGAGAGAAAATTTGAACACTGAAGCTTTCTTT.

Only a few counts were recorded for this clone. V is TRBV19 and J is TRBJ1-6, with TRBD1 as a possible D gene (5 bases). CDR3 size: 13 residues. Germline CDR1 LNHDA, CDR2 SQIVND (reference sequence). V was clipped by 6 bases and J by 10 bases, with 13 bases between them. The CDR3 here is CASRSRQGSPLHF. CDR3 in DNA: TGTGCCAGTAGATCCCGCCAGGGATCACCCCTCCACTTT.

This clone was picked up many times. The V gene is TRBV21-1, the J gene TRBJ1-2; TRBD1 is the table's D call and was not checked against the DNA. TRBV21-1 is designated a pseudogene. The CDR3 totals 15 residues. In DNA, the CDR3 is TGTGCCAGCAGCAAAGCCCGGACAGGCCTCTATGGCTACACCTTC. This gives the protein CASSKARTGLYGYTF.

The chain recombines TRBV7-2 with TRBJ2-5, with 8 bases that match TRBD2. The CDR3 has 15 amino acids. V lost 3 bases and J lost 6; bases outside the gene matches: 9. In germline, CDR1 is SGHTA, CDR2 FQGNSA. The CDR3 loop is CASSLDGGASKTQYF. The CDR3 region has the DNA TGTGCCAGCAGCTTGGACGGGGGGGCTTCGAAGACCCAGTACTTC.

This clone was counted a few times. The chain joins TRBV5-1 to TRBJ1-3; 11 bases agree with TRBD1. Germline V gene lookup returns CDR1 SGHRS and CDR2 YFSETQ. There are 16 residues in the CDR3. V shed 0 bases, J shed 2 bases, and the junction held 1 base outside the gene matches. The CDR3 loop reads CASSLVGQGAGNTIYF. CDR3 nucleotides: TGCGCCAGCAGCTTGGTGGGACAGGGGGCTGGAAACACCATATATTTT.

This clone was seen more than once but under ten times. The chain recombines TRBV29-1 with TRBJ2-5, with TRBD2 matching 7 bases. Germline loops: CDR1 SQVTM, CDR2 ANQGSEA. The ends lost 8 bases at V and 5 bases at J; junction bases unmatched: 11. The CDR3 is 13 residues long. The CDR3 protein is CSSRTSADETQYF. CDR3 DNA: TGCAGCTCCCGGACTAGTGCGGATGAGACCCAGTACTTC.

This clone was counted a few times. The CDR3 spells CASSESGAGSLEKLFF. Written as DNA, the CDR3 is TGTGCCAGCAGTGAAAGCGGGGCAGGGTCCCTCGAAAAACTGTTTTTT. The chain recombines TRBV6-1 with TRBJ1-4; maybe TRBD1 (5 bases). CDR1 MNHNS and CDR2 SASEGT come from the germline V gene. V lost 2 bases and J 8 bases, leaving 18 bases between the germline ends. This CDR3 region has 16 residues.

This clone was counted between two and nine times. The chain is built from TRBV4-3 and TRBJ2-3, with TRBD2 as a possible D gene (5 bases). With 0 bases removed from V and 3 bases from J, the gap between germline ends came to 13 bases. Looked up from germline, CDR1 is LGHNA and CDR2 is YSLEER. The CDR3 extends over 16 amino acids. In DNA, the CDR3 is TGCGCCAGCAGCCAAGAGTGGAGGACCCTAACAGATACGCAGTATTTT. Translated: CASSQEWRTLTDTQYF.

The V and J genes are TRBV7-2 and TRBJ2-5; D perhaps matches TRBD2 (5 bases). V gave up 5 bases and J gave up 2 bases, with 12 bases separating them. Germline V gene data show CDR1 as SGHTA and CDR2 as FQGNSA. The CDR3 sequence is 14 residues long. Here the CDR3 reads CASSPRRGQETQYF. The DNA for the CDR3 is TGTGCCAGCAGCCCCCGCAGAGGGCAAGAGACCCAGTACTTC.

This clone has a handful of counts. The V and J genes are TRBV7-3 and TRBJ2-7; possible D gene TRBD2, 5 bases. CDR3 length: 12 residues. V lost 4 bases and J 3 bases, leaving 7 bases between the germline ends. Per the germline V gene, CDR1 is SGHTA and CDR2 is FQGTGA. CDR3 residues: CASSSGYYEQYF. The CDR3 DNA is TGTGCCAGCAGCTCGGGGTACTACGAGCAGTACTTC.

V and J are TRBV30 and TRBJ2-6; a weak D match, TRBD1 (6 bases). Germline V gene lookup returns CDR1 GTSNPN and CDR2 SVGIG (reference sequence). The CDR3 is 17 amino acids. Trimming cost V 4 bases and J 0 bases, with 16 bases left between them. CDR3 DNA: TGTGCCTGGACCCGGGACAACGAAAACTCTGGGGCCAACGTCCTGACTTTC. Its protein product is CAWTRDNENSGANVLTF.

This clone was observed a handful of times. The chain links TRBV7-8 to TRBJ2-7; TRBD2 matches at 7 bases. The CDR3 sequence is 15 residues long. Germline V gene data show CDR1 as SGHVS and CDR2 as FQNEAQ. The V gene end was trimmed by 5 bases and the J gene end by 2 bases; junction bases not matched to a gene: 9. CDR3 region: CASSTRLAATYEQYF. Written as DNA, the CDR3 is TGTGCCAGCAGCACCCGACTAGCAGCAACCTACGAGCAGTACTTC.

This sequence joins TRBV15 and TRBJ2-5; 8 bases line up with TRBD1. CDR1 is LNHNV, CDR2 YYDKDF, per germline (reference sequence). The CDR3 contains 16 residues. The junction had 6 bases not matched to a gene; V was cut back by 3 bases and J by 0 bases. Here the CDR3 reads CATSSLQGGHQETQYF. Written as DNA, the CDR3 is TGTGCCACCAGCAGCCTACAGGGGGGACACCAAGAGACCCAGTACTTC.

This clone was observed a few times. The CDR3 DNA reads as TGTGCCAGCAGTGAACTGGTCGGGGGGCTAAGTTGGGAGCAGTTCTTC. Residues: CASSELVGGLSWEQFF. The chain recombines TRBV6-1 with TRBJ2-1; possible D gene TRBD2, 7 bases. CDR3 length equals 16 residues. Germline-derived CDR1 and CDR2 are MNHNS and SASEGT. Trimming removed 2 bases from V and 10 bases from J, with 21 bases in between.

The chain recombines TRBV7-2 with TRBJ2-2; D perhaps matches TRBD1 (5 bases). V was cut by 2 bases and J by 5 bases, with 12 bases left in between. The CDR3 totals 15 residues. The germline V gene encodes CDR1 SGHTA and CDR2 FQGNSA. The CDR3: CASSLNTGGTGELFF. The CDR3 nucleotides read TGTGCCAGCAGCTTAAACACAGGTGGAACCGGGGAGCTGTTTTTT. Complete variable domain (other parts from reference TRBV7-2 and TRBJ2-2): GAGVSQSPSNKVTEKGKDVELRCDPISGHTALYWYRQSLGQGLEFLIYFQGNSAPDKSGLPSDRFSAERTGGSVSTLTIQRTQQEDSAVYLCASSLNTGGTGELFFGEGSRLTVL.

This clone was picked up a small number of times. This sequence joins TRBV7-9 and TRBJ1-1; D is ambiguous. Trimming removed 2 bases from V and 0 bases from J, with 7 bases in between. The CDR3 contains 14 residues. In germline, CDR1 is SEHNR, CDR2 FQNEAQ (reference sequence). CDR3 sequence reads: CASSLLSMNTEAFF. CDR3 nucleotide sequence: TGTGCCAGCAGCTTACTATCGATGAACACTGAAGCTTTCTTT.

This clone was seen only a few times. The chain has TRBV29-1 and TRBJ1-3; D call uncertain. The V gene lost 4 bases and the J gene lost 0 bases, with 4 bases spanning the gap. This CDR3 spans 12 amino acids. Looked up from germline, CDR1 is SQVTM and CDR2 is ANQGSEA. The CDR3 DNA reads as TGCAGCGTTGGTCTCTCTGGAAACACCATATATTTT. This sequence encodes CSVGLSGNTIYF. The whole variable domain, remainder taken from reference TRBV29-1 and TRBJ1-3, is SAVISQKPSRDICQRGTSLTIQCQVDSQVTMMFWYRQQPGQSLTLIATANQGSEATYESGFVIDKFPISRPNLTFSTLTVSNMSPEDSSIYLCSVGLSGNTIYFGEGSWLTVV.

In this sample, this clone turned up a few times. The V call is TRBV7-3, the J call TRBJ2-3; possible D gene TRBD1, 6 bases. V dropped 5 bases and J dropped 12 bases, with 21 bases sitting between them. CDR1 is SGHTA, CDR2 FQGTGA, per germline. This CDR3 region has 14 residues. The CDR3 sequence is CASSQNAGDPEQYF. DNA of the CDR3: TGTGCCAGCAGCCAAAACGCAGGGGACCCGGAACAGTATTTT.

The rearrangement joins TRBV4-2 to TRBJ2-7; TRBD2 matches at 7 bases. With V trimmed by 4 bases and J by 3 bases, 3 bases remained unmatched. This CDR3 region has 13 residues. Looked up from germline, CDR1 is LGHNA and CDR2 is YNFKEQ. The CDR3 sequence is CASSRGLDYEQYF. DNA for the CDR3: TGTGCCAGCAGCCGAGGACTAGACTACGAGCAGTACTTC.

This clone was recorded a few times. The chain joins TRBV5-6 to TRBJ1-2; D unclear. The CDR3 spans 13 residues. Trimming shortened V by 0 bases and J by 6 bases, and 9 bases separated the two germline ends. Germline CDR1 SGHDT, CDR2 YYEEEE. The CDR3 sequence is CASSLDSYHGYTF. CDR3 bases: TGTGCCAGCAGCTTGGACAGCTATCATGGCTACACCTTC. The full variable domain, with the rest looked up from reference TRBV5-6 and TRBJ1-2, is DAGVTQSPTHLIKTRGQQVTLRCSPKSGHDTVSWYQQALGQGPQFIFQYYEEEERQRGNFPDRFSGHQFPNYSSELNVNALLLGDSALYLCASSLDSYHGYTFGSGTRLTVV.

The table lists this clone with a few counts. The chain employs TRBV14 and TRBJ2-1, with TRBD2 matching over 9 bases. V trimming: 1 base; J trimming: 5 bases; junction bases outside the gene matches: 12. Looked up from germline, CDR1 is SGHDN and CDR2 is FVKESK. This CDR3 spans 18 amino acids. The CDR3 DNA is TGTGCCAGCAGCCAAGTGCTGGGGAAAAGACTAGCGGACAATGAGCAGTTCTTC. This gives the protein CASSQVLGKRLADNEQFF.

The chain carries TRBV5-1 and TRBJ1-5, with D unclear. The ends were cut back, 4 bases at V and 0 bases at J, with 11 bases in the middle. From germline, CDR1 is SGHRS and CDR2 YFSETQ. This CDR3 has 15 amino acids. CDR3 residues: CASSPEGGSNQPQHF. The CDR3 bases are TGCGCCAGCAGCCCGGAGGGCGGTAGCAATCAGCCCCAGCATTTT.

The V call is TRBV7-8, the J call TRBJ2-3; maybe TRBD1 (5 bases). The CDR3 sequence is 13 residues long. Deletions cut 4 bases from V and 6 bases from J, with 11 bases between. Per germline, CDR1 SGHVS and CDR2 FQNEAQ. The CDR3, as DNA: TGTGCCAGCAGCTCCTCAGGGTTGGATACGCAGTATTTT. It specifies CASSSSGLDTQYF.

This clone appeared a few times. The genes are TRBV30 and TRBJ1-2; maybe TRBD1 (5 bases). CDR1 GTSNPN and CDR2 SVGIG come from the germline V gene (reference sequence). V lost 2 bases to trimming and J lost 9 bases, with 13 bases between them. The CDR3 totals 12 residues. The CDR3 loop is CAWSFGQGSYTF. The CDR3 region has the DNA TGTGCCTGGAGTTTTGGGCAGGGAAGCTACACCTTC.

The rearrangement joins TRBV30 to TRBJ1-5; D unresolved. The V gene lost 1 base and the J gene lost 7 bases, with 11 bases spanning the gap. The germline gives CDR1 GTSNPN, CDR2 SVGIG (reference sequence). This CDR3 is 13 amino acids long. CDR3 region: CAWSATTQQPQHF. The DNA of the CDR3 is TGTGCCTGGAGTGCAACCACTCAACAGCCCCAGCATTTT.

This clone was observed a few times. The chain joins TRBV18 to TRBJ2-7, with D tentatively TRBD1 (6 bases). V was pared by 4 bases and J by 3 bases, with 10 bases between. CDR3 size: 13 residues. Germline V CDR1 and CDR2: KGHSH, LQKENI. CDR3 coding DNA: TGTGCCAGCTCACTAGACAGGTTCTACGAGCAGTACTTC. Translation: CASSLDRFYEQYF.

The rearrangement links TRBV4-3 to TRBJ2-1; D gene ambiguous. This CDR3 spans 12 amino acids. V gave up 3 bases and J gave up 6 bases, with 6 bases separating them. CDR1 is LGHNA and CDR2 is YSLEER in the germline V gene. The CDR3 sequence is CASSQQSNEQFF. The CDR3 DNA reads as TGCGCCAGCAGCCAGCAGTCCAATGAGCAGTTCTTC.